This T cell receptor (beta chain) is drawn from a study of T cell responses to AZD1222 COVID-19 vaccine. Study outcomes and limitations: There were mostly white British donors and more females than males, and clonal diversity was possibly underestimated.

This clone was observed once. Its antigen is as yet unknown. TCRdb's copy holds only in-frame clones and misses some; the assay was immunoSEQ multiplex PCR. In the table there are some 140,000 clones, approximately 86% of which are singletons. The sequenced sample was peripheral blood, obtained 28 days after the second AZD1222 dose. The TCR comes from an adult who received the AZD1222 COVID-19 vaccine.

CDR3 protein: CASSLGPGEKLFF. DNA of the CDR3: TGTGCCAGCAGCTTGGGCCCCGGAGAAAAACTGTTTTTT. The chain has TRBV5-5 and TRBJ1-4; no clear D. Trimming left V 0 bases short and J 8 bases short, with 8 bases between. CDR1 is SGHKS, CDR2 YYEKEE, per germline (reference sequence). The CDR3 runs 13 residues. Full variable domain (missing parts from reference TRBV5-5 and TRBJ1-4): DAGVTQSPTHLIKTRGQQVTLRCSPISGHKSVSWYQQVLGQGPQFIFQYYEKEERGRGNFPDRFSARQFPNYSSELNVNALLLGDSALYLCASSLGPGEKLFFGSGTQLSVL.